The 24 T cell receptor beta chains listed next were all sequenced from one sample in a study of T-cell memory formation after mild COVID-19. TCRdb re-analysed the 5' RACE reads in MiXCR, keeping a single row per CDR3 protein. The table has 25,000 to 35,000 distinct CDR3 sequences, about 7.4% seen once. The sample taken for sequencing was PBMCs or a T cell subset sorted from them (not recorded which). These receptors all come from an adult woman who had mild COVID-19 (a few samples of this study predate the infection). Cell type and time point are not known.

At least ten counts were recorded for this clonotype. The chain recombines TRBV15 with TRBJ1-6; TRBD1 might be the D (5 bases). The germline V gene encodes CDR1 LNHNV and CDR2 YYDKDF (reference sequence). The V gene lost 3 bases and the J gene lost 7 bases, with 25 bases spanning the gap. CDR3 size: 19 residues. The CDR3 DNA is TGTGCCACCAGCAGCGATTCCGGGACGTTAGCTCGATGGAATTCACCCCTCCACTTT. Its translation is CATSSDSGTLARWNSPLHF.

This clonotype occurred many times. The gene calls are TRBV27 and TRBJ1-6, with D tentatively TRBD1 (5 bases). The CDR3 has 15 residues. The V gene's germline CDR1 is MNHEY and CDR2 SMNVEV (reference sequence). V lost 5 bases, J lost 6 bases, and 14 bases lay in between. The CDR3 coding sequence is TGTGCCAGCAGTCCGTCGGGACGGTTTAATTCACCCCTCCACTTT. It specifies CASSPSGRFNSPLHF.

This clonotype came up many times. This sequence joins TRBV12-3 or TRBV12-4 and TRBJ1-1; D is perhaps TRBD1 (5 bases). The V end was cut by 7 bases, the J end by 1 base, with 16 bases between. CDR3 length: 15 residues. The CDR3 DNA reads TGTGCCAGCACTGCTGCTGGGACGGAGAACACTGAAGCTTTCTTT. Protein sequence: CASTAAGTENTEAFF.

This clonotype was found many times. The chain joins TRBV25-1 to TRBJ2-4; D call uncertain. Trimming removed 3 bases at V and 4 bases at J, with 13 bases between. Germline CDR1 reads MGHDK; CDR2 reads SYGVNS. This CDR3 contains 15 residues. The CDR3 reads CASSEGSVSKNIQYF. CDR3 sequence (DNA): TGTGCCAGCAGTGAGGGTTCGGTTTCGAAAAACATTCAGTACTTC.

This clonotype was recorded at least ten times. The rearrangement links TRBV9 to TRBJ1-6; tentative D call: TRBD1 (6 bases). The CDR3 contains 15 residues. In germline, CDR1 is SGDLS, CDR2 YYNGEE. V was clipped by 1 base and J by 7 bases, with 12 bases between them. The CDR3 nucleotides read TGTGCCAGCAGCGTAAGGGGAGGGGGAAATTCACCCCTCCACTTT. Its translation: CASSVRGGGNSPLHF.

This clonotype has a count of ten or more. The chain links TRBV19 to TRBJ2-7; perhaps TRBD2 as D (6 bases). Germline assignment: CDR1 LNHDA and CDR2 SQIVND (reference sequence). The CDR3 is 15 residues long. The germline V and J ends were trimmed by 1 base and 2 bases, with 12 bases remaining between them. CDR3 protein: CASSIGSAGTYEQYF. The CDR3 DNA sequence: TGTGCCAGTAGTATAGGTTCGGCGGGAACCTACGAGCAGTACTTC.

This clonotype is termed medium-sized. The chain uses TRBV5-1 and TRBJ2-7; D gene unclear. This CDR3 comprises 12 residues. Trimming pared 0 bases from V and 2 bases from J, leaving 3 bases between. Germline V CDR1 and CDR2: SGHRS, YFSETQ. The CDR3 protein is CASSLGAYEQYF. CDR3 DNA sequence: TGCGCCAGCAGCTTGGGGGCCTACGAGCAGTACTTC.

This clonotype was recorded many times. This chain connects TRBV6-5 to TRBJ2-7; 10 nucleotides line up with TRBD2. Per the germline V gene, CDR1 is MNHEY and CDR2 is SVGAGI. The V and J ends lost 6 bases and 6 bases, in that order; junction bases with no gene match: 8. The CDR3 is 14 residues long. The CDR3 region has the DNA TGTGCCAGCAGGGAGCCGGGACTAGCGAGCGAGCAGTACTTC. Protein sequence: CASREPGLASEQYF.

This clonotype showed up many times. This chain uses TRBV7-2 with TRBJ1-5, with TRBD1 identical over 9 bases. CDR1 and CDR2 from the germline V gene are SGHTA and FQGNSA. Trimming removed 5 bases from V and 4 bases from J; junction bases left unmatched: 6. The CDR3 is 15 amino acids. CDR3 DNA sequence: TGTGCCAGCAGCCCTGGGACAGGGCGAAATCAGCCCCAGCATTTT. Its protein product is CASSPGTGRNQPQHF.

At least ten counts were recorded for this clonotype. The rearrangement joins TRBV18 to TRBJ2-5; D is unclear. Germline CDR1 and CDR2: KGHSH and LQKENI. The V end was cut by 6 bases, the J end by 5 bases, with 4 bases between. CDR3 length equals 10 residues. DNA for the CDR3: TGTGCCAGCTCCGCCGAGACCCAGTACTTC. It encodes CASSAETQYF.

This clonotype was counted many times. This chain joins TRBV7-8 and TRBJ2-7; D assignment may be TRBD1 or TRBD2 (5 bases each). V gave up 5 bases and J gave up 3 bases, with 17 bases separating them. The CDR3 is made up of 15 amino acids. Per germline, CDR1 SGHVS and CDR2 FQNEAQ. In DNA form, the CDR3 reads TGTGCCAGCAGCCAACAACCGGGGCGGATCTACGAGCAGTACTTC. It yields the protein CASSQQPGRIYEQYF.

This clonotype was picked up many times. The chain employs TRBV5-6 and TRBJ2-5; tentative D call: TRBD2 (6 bases). Germline values: CDR1 SGHDT, CDR2 YYEEEE. Trimming left V 4 bases short and J 4 bases short, with 23 bases between. There are 17 residues in the CDR3. The CDR3 DNA follows: TGTGCCAGCAGCCCAAATTACGGGGCCACCGGGAGAGAGACCCAGTACTTC. Its protein product is CASSPNYGATGRETQYF.

The table lists this clonotype with many counts. The rearrangement joins TRBV4-2 to TRBJ1-3; no clear D gene. The V gene lost 4 bases and the J gene lost 0 bases, with 13 bases spanning the gap. The CDR3 consists of 16 residues. Germline V gene data show CDR1 as LGHNA and CDR2 as YNFKEQ. Written as DNA, the CDR3 is TGTGCCAGCAGCCCCAGACATCTCGACTCTGGAAACACCATATATTTT. Amino acid sequence: CASSPRHLDSGNTIYF.

The rearrangement uses TRBV20-1 and TRBJ1-4; weak D call: TRBD1 (5 bases). Looked up from germline, CDR1 is DFQATT and CDR2 is SNEGSKA (reference sequence). Trimming removed 0 bases at V and 4 bases at J, with 9 bases between. The CDR3 totals 14 residues. The CDR3 sequence is CSAREGTYNEKLFF. The CDR3 region has the DNA TGCAGTGCTAGAGAGGGGACTTATAATGAAAAACTGTTTTTT.

This clonotype was seen repeatedly, ten times or more. The chain carries TRBV7-2 and TRBJ1-4; 7 bases match TRBD1. The CDR3 covers 16 residues. Germline-derived CDR1 and CDR2 are SGHTA and FQGNSA. The J segment lost 5 bases and the V segment lost 1 base, leaving 7 bases of the junction unmatched. CDR3 amino acids: CASSLVGGGMNEKLFF. DNA for the CDR3: TGTGCCAGCAGCTTAGTTGGAGGGGGCATGAATGAAAAACTGTTTTTT.

Comment on this clonotype: A read error may be the cause here, since a much bigger clone is one base away. The chain uses TRBV29-1 and TRBJ2-7; TRBD2 matches 13 bases. This CDR3 comprises 13 residues. CDR1 is SQVTM, CDR2 ANQGSEA, per germline. Germline trimming cut 7 bases from V and 3 bases from J; bases unmatched to any gene: 3. The CDR3 region has the DNA TGCAGCGATCGGACTAGCGGGAGCTACGAGCAGTACTTC. This codes for CSDRTSGSYEQYF.

This clonotype was observed at least ten times. The chain uses TRBV11-3 and TRBJ1-1, with TRBD1 identical over 9 bases. Trimming cost V 5 bases and J 13 bases; bases outside gene matches: 5. The CDR3 covers 11 residues. The germline CDR1 and CDR2 sequences are SGHNT and YENEEA. CDR3 loop: CASSLGQGNFF. The CDR3 DNA follows: TGTGCCAGCAGCCTCGGACAGGGGAATTTCTTT.

This clonotype was observed at least ten times. The rearrangement joins TRBV20-1 to TRBJ2-1, with 12 bases lining up with TRBD2. Unmatched junction bases numbered 6, after V lost 2 bases and J lost 7 bases. The CDR3 sequence is 15 residues long. From germline, CDR1 is DFQATT and CDR2 SNEGSKA (reference sequence). The CDR3 coding sequence is TGCAGTGCTAGACTTAGGACTAGCGGGAAGAATGAGCAGTTCTTC. This translates into CSARLRTSGKNEQFF.

This clonotype was recorded many times. This chain connects TRBV4-3 to TRBJ1-5; TRBD1 might be the D (5 bases). CDR3 length: 17 residues. Germline loops: CDR1 LGHNA, CDR2 YSLEER. V was shortened by 0 bases and J by 1 base, with 13 bases between the two germline ends. CDR3 region: CASSQDRAPGSNQPQHF. CDR3 nucleotides: TGCGCCAGCAGCCAAGATCGGGCGCCAGGGAGCAATCAGCCCCAGCATTTT.

This clonotype was detected only a few times. V and J are TRBV20-1 and TRBJ1-3, with TRBD1 as a possible D gene (5 bases). The V gene's germline CDR1 is DFQATT and CDR2 SNEGSKA (reference sequence). This CDR3 region has 14 residues. V lost 3 bases and J lost 0, with 9 bases in between. CDR3 bases: TGCAGTGCTAGGGACAAGTCCTCTGGAAACACCATATATTTT. Translating it yields CSARDKSSGNTIYF.

In this sample, this clonotype turned up many times. The chain links TRBV7-9 to TRBJ1-2; D gene uncertain. V lost 5 bases and J lost 5, with 12 bases in between. There are 13 residues in the CDR3. Germline V gene sequence: CDR1 SEHNR, CDR2 FQNEAQ (reference sequence). CDR3 loop: CASSPSGQYGYTF. CDR3 sequence (DNA): TGTGCCAGCAGCCCCAGCGGTCAGTATGGCTACACCTTC.

This clonotype was counted at least ten times. The CDR3 coding sequence is TGCAGCGTCCTAGCGGGAGGCTCCGCAGATACGCAGTATTTT. It specifies CSVLAGGSADTQYF. The rearrangement joins TRBV29-1 to TRBJ2-3, with 11 bases lining up with TRBD2. The V and J ends lost 6 bases and 4 bases, in that order; junction bases with no gene match: 6. The CDR3 length is 14 residues. Per germline, CDR1 SQVTM and CDR2 ANQGSEA.

The table lists this clonotype with many counts. This sequence joins TRBV20-1 and TRBJ1-2; TRBD1 matches at 8 bases. The junction had 4 bases not matched to a gene; V was cut back by 3 bases and J by 4 bases. This CDR3 is built from 13 residues. CDR1 DFQATT and CDR2 SNEGSKA come from the germline V gene (reference sequence). DNA for the CDR3: TGCAGTGCTAGCCGGACAGGGCTCTATGGCTACACCTTC. Its translation: CSASRTGLYGYTF.

This clonotype was recorded at least ten times. This chain connects TRBV27 to TRBJ2-7, with 7 bases aligning to TRBD2. CDR3 length: 15 residues. Trimming took 6 bases from V and 2 from J; bases not matched to a gene: 10. Germline V gene data show CDR1 as MNHEY and CDR2 as SMNVEV (reference sequence). The DNA of the CDR3 is TGTGCCAGCAGCCAATGGGGGGGTACGCCCTACGAGCAGTACTTC. Its translation is CASSQWGGTPYEQYF.